Detailed here is one TCR beta chain. Per the original data handling: After removing out-of-frame reads, 2.3 million or so distinct TCRbeta sequences remained. Generated by immunoSEQ multiplex PCR, the TCRdb table keeps only in-frame clones and is missing some. Clonal size and the V and J genes are those of that table, whereas D and trimming came from the DNA. The sample carries under 70,000 clones, 81% recorded once. This record comes from a study of memory CD4+ T cells and cytomegalovirus serostatus. About the study: This sample comes from healthy Belgian adults, eight or nine CMV seropositive, 24 seronegative.

The V gene's germline CDR1 is MNHEY and CDR2 SVGAGI. The CDR3 spans 15 residues. V was clipped by 0 bases and J by 2 bases; unmatched bases: 3. The sort gate was single viable CD3+CD4+CD8-CD45RO+ cells for memory CD4+ T cells. This receptor was taken from an adult in good health and CMV-seronegative. Sequenced: memory CD4+ T cells from blood. This chain connects TRBV6-5 to TRBJ1-1, with 7 bases aligning to TRBD1. This CDR3 is CASSYSTGKNTEAFF. The DNA for the CDR3 is TGTGCCAGCAGTTACTCGACAGGGAAAAACACTGAAGCTTTCTTT.